This is a list of T cell receptor beta chains from one sample in a study of cytomegalovirus exposure and HLA in healthy donors. Here immunoSEQ multiplex PCR was the method, and the copy in TCRdb shows in-frame clones only, minus some. The sample shows about 120,000 clones, and less than 4.5% sits with its ten largest clones. Sequenced material: PBMCs. These receptors were collected from a man between 18 and 35 years old in good health and CMV-seronegative. Each CDR3 is given with its conserved first and last residue. Each record gives: J gene, V gene, D gene, CDR3 DNA, CDR3 protein. D genes are given only for firm matches.

>TRBJ2-5|TRBV14|.
TGTGCCAGCAGCCAACACGGGAAAGAGACCCAGTACTTC
CASSQHGKETQYF
>TRBJ2-6|TRBV2|TRBD2
TGTGCCAGCAGTGTATCGGGACTAGCGGGAGGTGGGGCCAACGTCCTGACTTTC
CASSVSGLAGGGANVLTF
>TRBJ2-5|TRBV10-3|.
TGTGCCATCAGCGGGGACACCCAAGAGACCCAGTACTTC
CAISGDTQETQYF
>TRBJ1-6|TRBV9|TRBD1
TGTGCCAGCAGCCCGGGACAGGGGGATTCACCCCTCCACTTT
CASSPGQGDSPLHF
>TRBJ1-5|TRBV28|.
TGTGCCAGCAAAAATCCAGTTTTAAGCAATCAGCCCCAGCATTTT
CASKNPVLSNQPQHF
>TRBJ1-2|TRBV9|.
TGTGCCAGCAGCCCCCCCGACTATGGCTACACCTTC
CASSPPDYGYTF
>TRBJ2-7|TRBV6-1|.
TGTGCCAGCAGTGAAAGGCGGCTATACGAGCAGTACTTC
CASSERRLYEQYF
>TRBJ2-5|TRBV20-1|.
TGCAGTGCTAGAGAGACTGAGACCCAGTACTTC
CSARETETQYF
>TRBJ2-5|TRBV30|.
TGTGCCTGGAGTAGTGCGCAGTGGGCGACCCAGTACTTC
CAWSSAQWATQYF
>TRBJ2-7|TRBV5-4|.
TGTGCCAGCAGCCGAGCGGAGCTTAGAAGCTCCTACGAGCAGTACTTC
CASSRAELRSSYEQYF
>TRBJ2-7|TRBV5-6|TRBD1
TGTGCCAGCAGCTGGGGCAGGGGGCTGGACGAGCAGTACTTC
CASSWGRGLDEQYF
>TRBJ1-1|TRBV19|TRBD1
TGTGCCAGTATTTTTACCGGACAGGCTACGAACACTGAAGCTTTCTTT
CASIFTGQATNTEAFF
>TRBJ2-3|TRBV4-1|.
TGCGCCAGCAGCCAGGCCCCTGGGGACTTTGGAGATACGCAGTATTTT
CASSQAPGDFGDTQYF
>TRBJ1-2|TRBV11-2|.
TGTGCCAGCAGCTTAGGAGCAGGGCAAGGCGGCTACACCTTC
CASSLGAGQGGYTF
>TRBJ2-7|TRBV19|TRBD1
TGTGCCAGTAGTCCGGGGGGACAGGGGCTCTACGAGCAGTACTTC
CASSPGGQGLYEQYF
>TRBJ2-2|TRBV9|TRBD2
TGTGCCAGCAGCGCTAGCGGGGCCGGGGAGCTGTTTTTT
CASSASGAGELFF
>TRBJ1-2|TRBV27|.
TGTGCCAGCAGTTTAAAAGGGGCGAGCTATGGCTACACCTTC
CASSLKGASYGYTF
>TRBJ2-1|TRBV4-1|TRBD1
TGCGCCAGCAGCCCCGGGACAGGCGTAAAAAATGAGCAGTTCTTC
CASSPGTGVKNEQFF
>TRBJ2-3|TRBV10-2|.
TGCGCCAGCAGTGAGTCCAATTTCGGCGGGAGCACAGATACGCAGTATTTT
CASSESNFGGSTDTQYF
>TRBJ2-7|TRBV10-1|.
TGCGCCAGCAATAGGACAGTTGGGAGCTCCTACGAGCAGTACTTC
CASNRTVGSSYEQYF
>TRBJ2-1|TRBV27|.
TGTGCCAGCAGTTCCAGACTAGGTTCTAATGAGCAGTTCTTC
CASSSRLGSNEQFF
>TRBJ2-7|TRBV6-1|.
TGTGCCAGCAGTGAACAAGCAGGGACTCCGTACGAGCAGTACTTC
CASSEQAGTPYEQYF
>TRBJ2-7|TRBV27|.
TGTGCCAGCAGTTTTTCGGTTGCCTCCGAGCAGTACTTC
CASSFSVASEQYF
>TRBJ2-1|TRBV7-9|TRBD2
TGTGCCAGCAGCTCCCAAGCGGGAGGGTCAAATGAGCAGTTCTTC
CASSSQAGGSNEQFF
>TRBJ2-5|TRBV5-4|.
TGTGCCAGCAGCTTGGCAGGGACTCAAGAGACCCAGTACTTC
CASSLAGTQETQYF
>TRBJ2-1|TRBV7-8|TRBD2
TGTGCCAGCAGCTTAGCGCCCCGGCTAGCGGGGGTAAATGAGCAGTTCTTC
CASSLAPRLAGVNEQFF
>TRBJ1-5|TRBV10-2|TRBD1
TGCGCCAGCATGCTACAGGGGTTTAATCAGCCCCAGCATTTT
CASMLQGFNQPQHF